This TCR beta chain was identified during a study of breast tumors, draining lymph nodes, adjacent tissues. There are many counts of this clonotype. What it binds is not known. General study findings and limits: Luminal-like breast cancer showed significantly higher tumor–nontumor repertoire similarity than basal-like. Findings are consistent with lymph node origin and intratumoral expansion of most tumor T cells. Compared with lymph nodes, tumors were less diverse; compared with nontumor tissue, more. Tumor T cell lymph node origin was a supported hypothesis, not proven.

TCRdb called the multiplex PCR reads again in MiXCR, with one record for every CDR3 protein. The sample has around 140,000 distinct CDR3 sequences; around 24% are singletons. Samples came from axillary lymph nodes draining the breast cancer. Germline-derived CDR1 and CDR2 are SGHNT and YENEEA. The CDR3 totals 15 residues. Unmatched junction bases numbered 15, after V lost 9 bases and J lost 6 bases. The chain employs TRBV11-3 and TRBJ2-7; 9 bases are a match to TRBD2. Sample: axillary lymph node tissue. The sequence came from a female donor with breast cancer. Some clones in this sample may be carry-over from other donors' samples. CDR3 DNA sequence: TGTGCCAGTTCCGGGGCGGCTAGCGGGATTGGCGAGCAGTACTTC. Protein product: CASSGAASGIGEQYF.